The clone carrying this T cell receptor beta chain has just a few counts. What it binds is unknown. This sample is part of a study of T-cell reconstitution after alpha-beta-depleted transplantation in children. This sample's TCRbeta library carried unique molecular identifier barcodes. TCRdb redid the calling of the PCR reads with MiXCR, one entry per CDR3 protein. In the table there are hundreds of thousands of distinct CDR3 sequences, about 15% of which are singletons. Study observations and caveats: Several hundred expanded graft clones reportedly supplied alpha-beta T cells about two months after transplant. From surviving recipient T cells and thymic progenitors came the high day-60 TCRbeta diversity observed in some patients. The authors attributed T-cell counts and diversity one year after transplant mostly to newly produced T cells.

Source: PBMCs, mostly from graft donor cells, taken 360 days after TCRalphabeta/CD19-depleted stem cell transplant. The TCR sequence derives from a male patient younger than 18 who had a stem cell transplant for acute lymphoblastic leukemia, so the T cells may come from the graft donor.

CDR3 nucleotides: TGTGCCAGCAGTGACTGGGCGGCCGGGGAGCTGTTTTTT. Translating it yields CASSDWAAGELFF. The chain is built from TRBV2 and TRBJ2-2; D gene ambiguous. The CDR3 runs 13 residues. Germline lookup yields CDR1 SNHLY and CDR2 FYNNEI. V was pared by 3 bases and J by 6 bases, with 8 bases between.